Described below is a single TCR beta chain sequence and its context. This clone's antigen is unknown. Base qualities are not recorded, but no much larger clone differs from it by a single base. The germline V gene sets CDR1 to SGHTA and CDR2 to FQGNSA. Trimming takes 1 base off V and 1 base off J; junction bases not matched to a gene: 1. The cysteine opens and the phenylalanine closes a CDR3 of 15 amino acids. CDR3 DNA only is kept here, 45 bases in frame from base 1. The sample belongs to a study of technical replicates of blood from several donors (dated by TCRdb to about 2017). The receptor library was made with the immunoSEQ multiplex PCR assay. In its TCRdb copy, this immuneACCESS table keeps in-frame sequences only and misses some clones. Where compared with another copy, unresolved V genes explain less than half of these, and the others have no known cause. This sample lists fewer than 85,000 clones; 85% to 95% were detected once. The ten largest clones represent roughly 0.25% of the sample.

Recombination joined TRBV7-2 with TRBJ2-7; TRBD2 matches 10 bases in the middle. Sequencing was carried out using T cells isolated from PBMCs. This receptor was obtained from a human donor in good health. The sequenced DNA is TGTGCCAGCAGCTTAGTAGCGGGGGGATCCTACGAGCAGTACTTC. This translates into CASSLVAGGSYEQYF.